These 23 T cell receptor beta chains share one sample of origin, sequenced in a study of hypomethylating agent response in myelodysplastic syndrome. Generated by immunoSEQ multiplex PCR, the TCRdb table keeps only in-frame clones and is missing some. The repertoire holds thousands of clones, with over 75% as singletons. The specimen comprised bone marrow, sampled before or after starting hypomethylating agent treatment for myelodysplastic syndrome (not recorded which). The receptors originated from a human donor with myelodysplastic syndrome.

J is TRBJ2-7 and V is TRBV28; D possibly matches TRBD1 or TRBD2 (5 bases each). The germline CDR1 and CDR2 sequences are MDHEN and SYDVKM. CDR3 length equals 16 residues. The V gene lost 6 bases and the J gene lost 0 bases, with 18 bases spanning the gap. CDR3: CASSPDRDAGSYEQYF. CDR3 in DNA: TGTGCCAGCAGCCCAGACCGGGACGCCGGCTCCTACGAGCAGTACTTC.

The chain employs TRBV28 and TRBJ2-1; 9 bases are shared with TRBD2. After removal of 6 bases from V and 9 bases from J, the junction contained 12 bases not matched to a gene. This CDR3 contains 15 residues. The V gene's germline CDR1 is MDHEN and CDR2 SYDVKM. CDR3 coding DNA: TGTGCCAGCAGCCAGGCCTCTAGCGGGGTCGGTGAGCAGTTCTTC. Residues: CASSQASSGVGEQFF.

V usage is TRBV11-2 and J usage is TRBJ2-3, with 10 bases lining up with TRBD2. Germline-derived CDR1 and CDR2 are SGHAT and FQNNGV. J gave up 4 bases and V 1 base, and 8 bases lay outside the gene matches. The CDR3 loop spans 17 amino acids. CDR3 nucleotides: TGTGCCAGCAGCTTAGGGGCAAGCGGGGGGGCCTCAGATACGCAGTATTTT. Translated: CASSLGASGGASDTQYF.

The rearrangement uses TRBV5-1 and TRBJ2-3, with TRBD2 matching 10 bases. CDR1 is SGHRS and CDR2 is YFSETQ in the germline V gene. The CDR3 contains 21 residues. Germline trimming cut 4 bases from V and 4 bases from J; bases unmatched to any gene: 24. The CDR3 bases are TGCGCCAGCAGCCGCGTGGGAGCGGGAGGGCCAGCAGGCCCGAAAGCAGATACGCAGTATTTT. As protein: CASSRVGAGGPAGPKADTQYF.

The chain has TRBV6-1 and TRBJ2-1; 8 bases are shared with TRBD1. CDR1 and CDR2 from the germline V gene are MNHNS and SASEGT. V dropped 1 base and J dropped 8; count of bases not matched to a gene: 7. The CDR3 covers 15 residues. The chain's CDR3 is CASSEVTGGFDEQFF. CDR3 coding DNA: TGTGCCAGCAGTGAAGTAACAGGGGGTTTCGATGAGCAGTTCTTC.

The chain links TRBV7-3 to TRBJ2-1; D assignment may be TRBD1 or TRBD2 (5 bases each). V was cut by 0 bases and J by 9 bases, with 9 bases left in between. The length of the CDR3 is 13 residues. Germline CDR1 reads SGHTA; CDR2 reads FQGTGA. The CDR3 DNA follows: TGTGCCAGCAGCTTAACTCCGGGGACTGAGCAGTTCTTC. It encodes CASSLTPGTEQFF.

The V gene is TRBV6-1, the J gene TRBJ2-5, with D perhaps assigned TRBD1 or TRBD2 (5 bases each). The better agreement between TRBJ2-7 and the DNA end casts doubt on the J call. The V gene's germline CDR1 is MNHNS and CDR2 SASEGT. The CDR3 consists of 13 residues. CDR3 loop: CASSSGPLGEQYF. DNA for the CDR3: TGTGCCAGCAGCTCGGGACCTTTGGGCGAGCAGTACTTC.

The V and J genes are TRBV11-1 and TRBJ2-5; D is unresolved. The CDR3 totals 12 residues. CDR1 and CDR2 (germline): SGHAT, FQDESV (reference sequence). Deletions cut 3 bases from V and 5 bases from J, with 7 bases between. The CDR3 sequence is CASSFLEETQYF. For the CDR3, the DNA is TGTGCCAGCAGCTTTTTAGAGGAGACCCAGTACTTC.

The J gene is TRBJ2-4, the V gene TRBV19; a possible D gene is TRBD1 (6 bases). V gave up 6 bases and J gave up 6 bases, with 18 bases separating them. Looked up from germline, CDR1 is LNHDA and CDR2 is SQIVND (reference sequence). The length of the CDR3 is 15 residues. The CDR3 DNA sequence: TGTGCCAGTAGACCCACAGGGCAAATTGGAAACATTCAGTACTTC. Translation: CASRPTGQIGNIQYF.

This clone came up a few times. This rearrangement joins TRBV6-1 to TRBJ2-1; 11 bases match TRBD2. This CDR3 contains 15 residues. After removal of 10 bases from V and 4 bases from J, the junction contained 9 bases not matched to a gene. The germline gives CDR1 MNHNS, CDR2 SASEGT. The CDR3 reads CATSELAGGYNEQFF. In DNA, the CDR3 is TGTGCCACCTCGGAGCTAGCGGGGGGATACAATGAGCAGTTCTTC.

V usage is TRBV9 and J usage is TRBJ2-7, with 9 nucleotides matching TRBD2. The CDR3 extends over 14 amino acids. Trimming cost V 0 bases and J 6 bases; bases outside gene matches: 4. Germline-derived CDR1 and CDR2 are SGDLS and YYNGEE. CDR3 DNA sequence: TGTGCCAGCAGCGTAGGTAGCGGGAGAGGCGAGCAGTACTTC. It codes for CASSVGSGRGEQYF.

The V gene is TRBV7-2, the J gene TRBJ2-1; 10 bases match TRBD2. The ends lost 1 base at V and 5 bases at J; junction bases unmatched: 8. Germline V gene sequence: CDR1 SGHTA, CDR2 FQGNSA. The CDR3 is 17 amino acids. CDR3 residues: CASSLGMWTSGHNEQFF. CDR3 coding DNA: TGTGCCAGCAGCTTAGGGATGTGGACTAGCGGACACAATGAGCAGTTCTTC.

This clone was picked up one time. The J gene is TRBJ1-2, the V gene TRBV30, with a tentative D call TRBD1 (5 bases). The V gene's germline CDR1 is GTSNPN and CDR2 SVGIG (reference sequence). The CDR3 sequence is 12 residues long. V lost 0 bases to trimming and J lost 8 bases, with 10 bases between them. DNA for the CDR3: TGTGCCTGGAGTGTACGAGGGGTCGGCTACACCTTC. It specifies CAWSVRGVGYTF.

This chain connects TRBV29-1 to TRBJ1-2, with TRBD1 matching 7 bases. The CDR3 has 11 residues. Germline CDR1 is SQVTM and CDR2 is ANQGSEA. V shed 4 bases, J shed 11 bases, and the junction held 7 bases outside the gene matches. CDR3 DNA: TGCAGCGTTGGAACCGGGACAGAGTACACCTTC. Protein product: CSVGTGTEYTF. The whole variable domain, remainder taken from reference TRBV29-1 and TRBJ1-2, is SAVISQKPSRDICQRGTSLTIQCQVDSQVTMMFWYRQQPGQSLTLIATANQGSEATYESGFVIDKFPISRPNLTFSTLTVSNMSPEDSSIYLCSVGTGTEYTFGSGTRLTVV.

The rearrangement links TRBV7-3 to TRBJ2-5; D gene ambiguous. Germline V gene sequence: CDR1 SGHTA, CDR2 FQGTGA. The V end was cut by 4 bases, the J end by 0 bases, with 0 bases between. The CDR3 has 11 amino acids. The CDR3 here is CASSYQETQYF. The CDR3 coding sequence is TGTGCCAGCAGCTACCAAGAGACCCAGTACTTC.

The J gene is TRBJ2-6, the V gene TRBV19; D is undetermined. Germline CDR1 and CDR2: LNHDA and SQIVND (reference sequence). The CDR3 covers 13 residues. With 4 bases removed from V and 7 bases from J, the gap between germline ends came to 8 bases. In DNA form, the CDR3 reads TGTGCCAGTAGTACTCCTGAAGCCAACGTCCTGACTTTC. Its protein product is CASSTPEANVLTF.

On this clone itself: The sample carries other DNA sequences with the same CDR3. This rearrangement joins TRBV6-6 to TRBJ2-7; D gene unclear. This CDR3 comprises 14 residues. The V end lost 7 bases, the J end lost 2 bases, and 15 bases lay between the germline ends. The V gene's germline CDR1 is MNHNY and CDR2 SVGAGI (reference sequence). The CDR3 sequence is CASTPSGPAYEQYF. Written as DNA, the CDR3 is TGTGCCAGCACCCCCTCGGGTCCCGCCTACGAGCAGTACTTC.

The CDR3 loop reads CASSPKGTDTQYF. DNA of the CDR3: TGTGCCAGCAGCCCCAAGGGGACAGATACGCAGTATTTT. The chain employs TRBV9 and TRBJ2-3; D is perhaps TRBD1 (5 bases). V lost 4 bases to trimming and J lost 3 bases, with 9 bases between them. From germline, CDR1 is SGDLS and CDR2 YYNGEE. The CDR3 has 13 amino acids.

This clone was detected only a few times. This chain joins TRBV9 and TRBJ1-5; D ambiguous. Trimming left V 0 bases short and J 3 bases short, with 10 bases between. CDR3 size: 15 residues. Germline V gene sequence: CDR1 SGDLS, CDR2 YYNGEE. CDR3 DNA: TGTGCCAGCAGCGTAGGACCGACTTCCAATCAGCCCCAGCATTTT. Residues: CASSVGPTSNQPQHF.

In nucleotides, the CDR3 is TGTGCCAGTAGTGTTAGCGGGAGGCTCTCCTACGAGCAGTACTTC. Its translation: CASSVSGRLSYEQYF. J is TRBJ2-7 and V is TRBV19, with 10 bases lining up with TRBD2. The ends lost 5 bases at V and 0 bases at J; junction bases unmatched: 4. The CDR3 runs 15 residues. CDR1 is LNHDA and CDR2 is SQIVND in the germline V gene (reference sequence).

V is TRBV7-9 and J is TRBJ2-5; 9 bases are shared with TRBD1. The CDR3 totals 15 residues. The junction had 6 bases not matched to a gene; V was cut back by 3 bases and J by 4 bases. The germline CDR1 and CDR2 sequences are SEHNR and FQNEAQ (reference sequence). Here the CDR3 DNA reads TGTGCCAGCAGCTTCGTCCCGACAGGGGGAGAGACCCAGTACTTC. This gives the protein CASSFVPTGGETQYF.

The chain combines TRBV9 with TRBJ1-3; a weak D match, TRBD1 (5 bases). Trimming cost V 4 bases and J 2 bases, with 10 bases left between them. Germline assignment: CDR1 SGDLS and CDR2 YYNGEE. The CDR3 is 14 residues long. The CDR3 sequence is CASSPGGAGNTIYF. CDR3 nucleotide sequence: TGTGCCAGCAGCCCCGGGGGGGCTGGAAACACCATATATTTT.

This rearrangement joins TRBV6-1 to TRBJ1-6, with a weak D call TRBD1 (5 bases). Germline V CDR1 and CDR2: MNHNS, SASEGT. V lost 8 bases and J lost 5, with 13 bases in between. The CDR3 has 14 amino acids. This CDR3 reads CASGREGDNSPLHF. The CDR3, as DNA: TGTGCCAGCGGCCGGGAAGGGGATAATTCACCCCTCCACTTT.